Described below is a single TCR beta chain sequence and its context. TCRdb keeps only in-frame clones here, not all; method: immunoSEQ multiplex PCR. The data contain around 450,000 clones, around 90% of them singletons. The data were obtained in a study of Ad26.COV2.S vaccination and SARS-CoV-2 variants. The V gene end was trimmed by 1 base and the J gene end by 3 bases; junction bases not matched to a gene: 3. The CDR3 runs 15 residues. Per the germline V gene, CDR1 is SEHNR and CDR2 is FQNEAQ (reference sequence). Treatment: 15 to 20 received Ad26.COV2.S at low or high dose, single or two shots; 5 received placebo; per-sample allocation not given. Sampling took place 63 days after the first vaccine or placebo injection.

The sample in question was peripheral blood, obtained in a trial of Ad26.COV2.S vaccine versus placebo. This TCR was recovered from a person between 18 and 65 years old who received the Ad26.COV2.S COVID-19 vaccine or a placebo. The chain uses TRBV7-9 and TRBJ2-1, with 7 bases that match TRBD1. The chain's CDR3 is CASSLGTGNYNEQFF. For the CDR3, the DNA is TGTGCCAGCAGCTTAGGGACAGGAAACTACAATGAGCAGTTCTTC.